This TCR beta chain emerged from a study of tissue T cells after allogeneic stem cell transplantation. Time point specified: mouse harvest day 14 after allogeneic transplant. Tail vein injection delivered 10^7 T-cell-depleted bone marrow cells and 10^6 splenic CD5+ T cells. General observations from the study: Alloreactivity or antigen specificity of tissue TCRs was not determined; some clones might be host cells.

CDR3 sequences, V/J genes, frequencies and template counts came from survey-depth TCRbeta sequencing. TCRdb keeps only in-frame clones here, not all; method: immunoSEQ multiplex PCR. This sample has more than 1,500 clones, with 45% to 50% found just once. This CDR3 has 16 amino acids. V was clipped by 1 base and J by 5 bases, with 17 bases between them. Germline values: CDR1 NSHNY, CDR2 SYGAGN. Comment on this clone: As yet, its antigen is unknown. Gene names denote mouse genes. The CDR3 end is not reached by the read, which stops 1 residue before it; the germline J gene fills it in.

The source of this sequence is a female BALB/c mouse given C57BL/6 T cells with graft-versus-host disease after an allogeneic hematopoietic cell transplant. The V call is TRBV13-1, the J call TRBJ2-4, with D tentatively TRBD2 (7 bases). Sequencing input: gut tissue. The CDR3 protein is CASSDKGGGQRNTLYF. The sequenced CDR3 bases are TGTGCCAGCAGTGATAAAGGGGGGGGTCAACGAAACACCTTGTAC.